The T cell receptor beta chain described here comes from a study of shared clonotypes between healthy human individuals (dated by TCRdb to the early 2020s). In terms of the full investigation: Three men and a couple of women, aged 18 to 49 years, made up the cohort. To estimate repertoire size and how much clonotype sharing occurs between individuals, the study deeply sequenced the blood TCR repertoires of about five healthy adults. Libraries were prepared and TCR repertoires were sequenced by different laboratories using diverse techniques, in order to increase sequencing depth and limit assay-specific biases. Per donor, leukapheresis produced somewhere between about 0.9 and 10 billion PBMCs.

The donors were healthy, HIV-negative adults who had no recently reported acute infections or vaccinations. Every donor was a Caucasian adult residing in Nashville, Tennessee, USA. For unsorted samples, 90 million to 95 million PBMCs were counted, and genomic DNA was extracted using the QIAamp DNA Blood Mini kit. Blood was collected by leukapheresis, and PBMCs were isolated by Ficoll-Histopaque density gradient centrifugation and then cryopreserved in liquid nitrogen vapor phase. This clone was recorded many times. No antigen is known for it. The input lacks base qualities; no much larger clone sits a single base away. The study at large found these results: Based on pairwise subsampling, the degree of clonotype sharing among donors was expected to be affected by sequencing depth. Only blood was sampled, and tissue TCR repertoires likely differ from those in blood. Because the study included only a small number of donors, the genetic and exposure-history diversity represented was limited.

Reading from cysteine to phenylalanine, the CDR3 counts 13 amino acids. Of the read, only the CDR3 DNA is kept; its 39 bases are in frame from base 1. V is pared back by 10 bases and J by 2 bases, with 14 bases lying between the germline termini. The germline V gene yields MDHEN for CDR1 and SYDVKM for CDR2. TCR CDR3 regions were amplified from genomic DNA by multiplex PCR using the deep immunoSEQ assay. Genomic DNA extracted from each cell subset was distributed evenly over all wells of several immunoSEQ 96-well plates, and each plate served as one replicate. For unsorted PBMC, about 300 ng of genomic DNA, equivalent to about 30,000 T cell genomes, went into each replicate PCR. Genomic DNA from unsorted PBMC was sequenced over ten immunoSEQ deep assay plates. Purified libraries were quantified with a Qubit 3.0 fluorometer, sized on a Bioanalyzer 2100, and re-quantified with the KAPA Library Quantification kit. Every immunoSEQ 96-well plate was sequenced on a separate single-read 150-cycle Illumina NextSeq 550 flow cell. On the authors' methods: The immunoSEQ output contained only junctional sequences without quality scores, so filtering could not match that applied to full-length reads. Sequences were annotated with PyIR, a Python wrapper for IgBLAST v1.9, and V/J genes and CDR3 were assigned using IMGT germline references. Any read was removed if the V/J assignment was weak (E-value above 1e-6), the CDR3 was missing, or the read contained stop codons, out-of-frame junctions, or ambiguous translated residues. V3J clonotypes were defined by identical inferred V gene, J gene, and CDR3 amino acid sequence. Percentage overlap between repertoires was computed as shared unique clonotypes divided by the size of the smaller repertoire. Repertoire richness was assessed with RTK rarefaction, the Chao1 estimator, and Recon v2.1 estimates of unobserved clonotypes. As stored in TCRdb, this immuneACCESS dataset retains in-frame rearrangements with V and J assigned. A fraction of the clones does not appear; measured against another copy, unresolved V genes explain less than half of the discrepancy, and the remainder lacks a known reason. The V and J calls and clone size come from that table; D and trimming were worked out from the DNA. In all, the sample holds 75,000 to 100,000 clones, and around 43% of those were seen once. More than 13% of the sample is in the top ten clones.

Sequencing was performed on PBMCs. The chain joins TRBV28 to TRBJ1-2, with the D gene uncertain. This sequence originates from a woman aged 40 to 55 in good health. Some clones in this sample may be carry-over from other donors' samples. CDR3 protein: CATERGINYGYTF. The nucleotide sequence reads as follows: TGTGCCACAGAACGGGGAATAAACTATGGCTACACCTTC.